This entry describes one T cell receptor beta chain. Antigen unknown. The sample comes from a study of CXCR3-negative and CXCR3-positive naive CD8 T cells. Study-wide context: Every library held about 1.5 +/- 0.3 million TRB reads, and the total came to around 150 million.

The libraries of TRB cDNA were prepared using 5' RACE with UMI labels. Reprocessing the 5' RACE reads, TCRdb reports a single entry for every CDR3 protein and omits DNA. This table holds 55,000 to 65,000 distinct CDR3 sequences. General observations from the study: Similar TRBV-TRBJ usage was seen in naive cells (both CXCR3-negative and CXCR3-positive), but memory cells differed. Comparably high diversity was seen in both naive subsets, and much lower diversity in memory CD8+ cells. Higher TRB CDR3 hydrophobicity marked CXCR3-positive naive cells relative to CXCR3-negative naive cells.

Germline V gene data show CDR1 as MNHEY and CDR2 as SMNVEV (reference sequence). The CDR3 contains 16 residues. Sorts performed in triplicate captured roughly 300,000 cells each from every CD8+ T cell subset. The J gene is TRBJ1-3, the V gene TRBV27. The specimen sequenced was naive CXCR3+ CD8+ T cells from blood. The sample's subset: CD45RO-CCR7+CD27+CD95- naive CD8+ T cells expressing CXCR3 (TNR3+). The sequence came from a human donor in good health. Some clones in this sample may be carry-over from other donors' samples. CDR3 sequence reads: CASSRLGDLGGNTIYF.